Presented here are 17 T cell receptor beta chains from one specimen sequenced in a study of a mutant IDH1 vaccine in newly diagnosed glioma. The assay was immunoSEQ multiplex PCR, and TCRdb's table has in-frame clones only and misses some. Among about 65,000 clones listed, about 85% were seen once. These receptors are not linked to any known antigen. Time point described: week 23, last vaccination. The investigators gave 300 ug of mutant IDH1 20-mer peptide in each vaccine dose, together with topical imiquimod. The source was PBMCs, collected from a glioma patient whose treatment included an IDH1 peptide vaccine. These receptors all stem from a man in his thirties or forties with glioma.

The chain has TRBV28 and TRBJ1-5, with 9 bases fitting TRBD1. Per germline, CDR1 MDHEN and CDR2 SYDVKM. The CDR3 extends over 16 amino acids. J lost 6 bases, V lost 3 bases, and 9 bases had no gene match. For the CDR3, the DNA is TGTGCCAGCAGTTTCCCTGGGGACAGGGTTGTTCAGCCCCAGCATTTT. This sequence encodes CASSFPGDRVVQPQHF.

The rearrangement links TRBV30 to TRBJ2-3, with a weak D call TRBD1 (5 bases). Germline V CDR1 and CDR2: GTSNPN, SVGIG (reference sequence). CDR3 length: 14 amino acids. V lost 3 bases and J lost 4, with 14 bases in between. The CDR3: CAWRQATLPDTQYF. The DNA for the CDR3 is TGTGCCTGGAGACAGGCCACACTCCCAGATACGCAGTATTTT.

In DNA, the CDR3 is TGTGCCATCAGAAGTGGACAGGGGAACTATGGCTACACCTTC. Amino acids: CAIRSGQGNYGYTF. The gene calls are TRBV10-3 and TRBJ1-2, with TRBD1 matching 9 bases. In germline, CDR1 is ENHRY, CDR2 SYGVKD. The CDR3 totals 14 residues. V was pared by 6 bases and J by 2 bases, with 4 bases of the junction left unmatched.

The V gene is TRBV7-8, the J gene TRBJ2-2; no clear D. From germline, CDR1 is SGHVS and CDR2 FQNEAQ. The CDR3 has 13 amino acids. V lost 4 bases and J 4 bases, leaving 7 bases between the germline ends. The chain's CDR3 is CASSYTVTGELFF. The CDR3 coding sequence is TGTGCCAGCAGCTACACAGTCACCGGGGAGCTGTTTTTT.

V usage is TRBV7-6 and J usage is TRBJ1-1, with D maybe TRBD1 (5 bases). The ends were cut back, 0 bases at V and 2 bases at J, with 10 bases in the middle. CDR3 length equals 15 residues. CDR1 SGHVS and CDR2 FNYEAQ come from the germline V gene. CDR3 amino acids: CASSLAADTNTEAFF. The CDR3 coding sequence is TGTGCCAGCAGCTTAGCAGCGGACACAAACACTGAAGCTTTCTTT.

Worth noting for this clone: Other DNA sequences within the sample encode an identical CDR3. CDR3 amino acids: CASSLTGSGNTEAFF. CDR3 bases: TGCGCCAGCAGCTTGACAGGTTCGGGGAACACTGAAGCTTTCTTT. J is TRBJ1-1 and V is TRBV5-1; D may be TRBD1 (5 bases). Looked up from germline, CDR1 is SGHRS and CDR2 is YFSETQ. The CDR3 is 15 residues long. Trimming removed 1 base from V and 1 base from J, with 11 bases in between. Based on the CDR3 plus reference TRBV5-1 and TRBJ1-1, the full variable domain is KAGVTQTPRYLIKTRGQQVTLSCSPISGHRSVSWYQQTPGQGLQFLFEYFSETQRNKGNFPGRFSGRQFSNSRSEMNVSTLELGDSALYLCASSLTGSGNTEAFFGQGTRLTVV.

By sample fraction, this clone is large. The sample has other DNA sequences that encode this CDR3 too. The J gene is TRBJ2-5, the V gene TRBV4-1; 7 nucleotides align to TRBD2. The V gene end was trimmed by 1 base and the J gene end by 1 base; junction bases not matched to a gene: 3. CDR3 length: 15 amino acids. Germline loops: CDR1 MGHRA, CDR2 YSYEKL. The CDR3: CASSQVTSAQETQYF. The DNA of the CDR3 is TGCGCCAGCAGCCAAGTCACTAGCGCCCAAGAGACCCAGTACTTC.

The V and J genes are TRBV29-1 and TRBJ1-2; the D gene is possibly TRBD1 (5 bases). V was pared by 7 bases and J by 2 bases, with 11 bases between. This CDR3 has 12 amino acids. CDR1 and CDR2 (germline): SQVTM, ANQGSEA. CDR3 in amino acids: CSGRRDNYGYTF. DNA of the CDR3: TGCAGCGGACGACGGGACAACTATGGCTACACCTTC.

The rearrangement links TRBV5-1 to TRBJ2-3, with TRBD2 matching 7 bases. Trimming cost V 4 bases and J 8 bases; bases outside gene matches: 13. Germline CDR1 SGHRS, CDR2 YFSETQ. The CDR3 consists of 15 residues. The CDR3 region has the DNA TGCGCCAGCAGCACCGGCGGGGGTGGAGAGGGTACGCAGTATTTT. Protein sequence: CASSTGGGGEGTQYF.

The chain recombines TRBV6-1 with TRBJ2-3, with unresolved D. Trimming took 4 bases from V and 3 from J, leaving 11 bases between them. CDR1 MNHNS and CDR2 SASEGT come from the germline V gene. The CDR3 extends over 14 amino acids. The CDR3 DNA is TGTGCCAGCAGTGGACTGTTCTCGACAGATACGCAGTATTTT. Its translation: CASSGLFSTDTQYF.

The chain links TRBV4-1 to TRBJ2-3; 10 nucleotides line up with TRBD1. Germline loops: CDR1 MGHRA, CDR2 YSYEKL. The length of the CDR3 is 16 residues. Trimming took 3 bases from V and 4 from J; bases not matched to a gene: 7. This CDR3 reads CASSHCEDRGSDTQYF. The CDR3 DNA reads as TGCGCCAGCAGCCATTGCGAGGACAGGGGGTCAGATACGCAGTATTTT.

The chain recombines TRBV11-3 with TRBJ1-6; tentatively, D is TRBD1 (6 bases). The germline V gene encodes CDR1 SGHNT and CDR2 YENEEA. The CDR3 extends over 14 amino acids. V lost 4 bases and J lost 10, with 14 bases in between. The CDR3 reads CASSSGARGSPLHF. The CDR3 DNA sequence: TGTGCCAGCAGCTCGGGGGCGCGGGGATCACCCCTCCACTTT.

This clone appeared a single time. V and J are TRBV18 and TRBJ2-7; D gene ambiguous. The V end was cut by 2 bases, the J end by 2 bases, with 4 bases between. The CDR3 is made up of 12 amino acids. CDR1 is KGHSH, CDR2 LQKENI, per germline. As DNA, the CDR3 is TGTGCCAGCTCACCAGAGCCCTACGAGCAGTACTTC. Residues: CASSPEPYEQYF. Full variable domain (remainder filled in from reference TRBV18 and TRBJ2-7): NAGVMQNPRHLVRRRGQEARLRCSPMKGHSHVYWYRQLPEEGLKFMVYLQKENIIDESGMPKERFSAEFPKEGPSILRIQQVVRGDSAAYFCASSPEPYEQYFGPGTRLTVT.

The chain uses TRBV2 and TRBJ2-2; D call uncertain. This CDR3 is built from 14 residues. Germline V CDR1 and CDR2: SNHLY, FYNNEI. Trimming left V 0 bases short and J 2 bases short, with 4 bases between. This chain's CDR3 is CASSEATNTGELFF. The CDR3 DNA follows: TGTGCCAGCAGTGAAGCAACCAACACCGGGGAGCTGTTTTTT.

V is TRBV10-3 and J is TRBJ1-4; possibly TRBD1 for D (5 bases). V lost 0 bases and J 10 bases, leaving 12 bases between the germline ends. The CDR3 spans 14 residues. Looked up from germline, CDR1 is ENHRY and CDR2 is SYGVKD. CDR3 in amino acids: CAISESSGRGKLFF. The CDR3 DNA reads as TGTGCCATCAGTGAGTCGTCTGGGAGGGGAAAACTGTTTTTT.

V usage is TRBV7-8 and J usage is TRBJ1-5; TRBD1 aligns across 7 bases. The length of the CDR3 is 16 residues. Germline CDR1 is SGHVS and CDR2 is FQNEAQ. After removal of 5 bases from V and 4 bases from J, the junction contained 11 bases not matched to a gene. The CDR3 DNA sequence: TGTGCCAGCAGCCTAAGGGACAGAGCCCTTAATCAGCCCCAGCATTTT. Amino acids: CASSLRDRALNQPQHF.

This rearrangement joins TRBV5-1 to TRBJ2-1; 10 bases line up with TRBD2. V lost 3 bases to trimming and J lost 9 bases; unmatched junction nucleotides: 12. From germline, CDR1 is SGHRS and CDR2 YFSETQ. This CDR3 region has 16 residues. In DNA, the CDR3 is TGCGCCAGCAGCTACTCCGGGACTAGCGTGTTCCTTGAGCAGTTCTTC. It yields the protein CASSYSGTSVFLEQFF.